The clone carrying this T cell receptor (beta chain) was recorded many times. Its antigen is not identified. TCRdb processed the 5' RACE reads anew with MiXCR; each CDR3 protein has one entry. This table has about 170,000 distinct CDR3 sequences, 10% to 15% appearing once. The sample originates from a study of T-cell memory formation after mild COVID-19. Germline assignment: CDR1 MNHEY and CDR2 SVGEGT. The CDR3 loop spans 13 amino acids. Trimming took off 6 bases at V and 6 bases at J, with 13 bases between the two ends. Regarding the study as a whole: Clones contracting over day 15 to 85 were CD4/CD8 balanced, with later expanders leaning CD4+. Pre-infection memory already had some responding clones, implying cross-reactive memory joined. Largely, contracting CD4+ clones fell within CM and EM, and contracting CD8+ clones within EMRA. The authors did not confirm SARS-CoV-2 specificity of second-wave clones peaking day 37.

Sequencing was done on a sample of PBMCs or a T cell subset sorted from them (not recorded which). This chain uses TRBV6-2 or TRBV6-3 with TRBJ2-3, with D unresolved. This receptor was identified in a man in his late teens or twenties who had mild COVID-19 (a few samples of this study predate the infection). Cell type and time point are not known. This CDR3 reads CASRDWSLDTQYF. CDR3 sequence (DNA): TGTGCCAGCAGGGATTGGAGTTTGGATACGCAGTATTTT.